These 2 T cell receptor beta chains originate from one sample sequenced in a study of blood T cell repertoires in COVID-19. The data were produced by immunoSEQ multiplex PCR, yet TCRdb's version contains in-frame clones alone and is incomplete. Altogether hundreds of thousands of clones are present, approximately 88% being singletons, with the ten largest covering about 6.5%. Sequenced: peripheral blood. Every receptor here comes from a man in his 60s who had recovered from COVID-19.

The chain uses TRBV6-1 and TRBJ1-1; 8 bases map to TRBD1. The germline gives CDR1 MNHNS, CDR2 SASEGT. J gave up 3 bases and V 5 bases, and 5 bases lay outside the gene matches. This CDR3 is built from 14 residues. In DNA, the CDR3 is TGTGCCAGCAGTACAGGGGGGCTGGACACTGAAGCTTTCTTT. It encodes CASSTGGLDTEAFF.

This clone has a handful of counts. The genes are TRBV9 and TRBJ2-1; no reliable D call. Germline assignment: CDR1 SGDLS and CDR2 YYNGEE. This CDR3 spans 15 amino acids. V was clipped by 4 bases and J by 0 bases, with 11 bases between them. The CDR3 loop reads CASSPHQSSYNEQFF. CDR3 bases: TGTGCCAGCAGCCCACACCAAAGCTCCTACAATGAGCAGTTCTTC.